Below, 4 T cell receptor beta chains from the same sample are listed, as sequenced in a study of T cells after yellow fever vaccination. TCRdb ran MiXCR on the 5' RACE reads and lists one entry per CDR3 protein. The sample holds fewer than 450,000 distinct CDR3 sequences, 3% to 4.5% seen once. The sample consisted of PBMCs, taken 5 days after the yellow fever booster vaccination. Receptors were obtained from a man younger than 30 who received the YFV17D yellow fever vaccine.

Ten or more counts support this clonotype. The rearrangement links TRBV6-4 to TRBJ2-1; 14 bases align to TRBD2. CDR1 is MRHNA, CDR2 SNTAGT, per germline. The CDR3 runs to 15 residues. After removal of 6 bases from V and 4 bases from J, the junction contained 2 bases not matched to a gene. This CDR3 reads CASRRLAGGYNEQFF. Here the CDR3 DNA reads TGTGCCAGCAGGAGACTAGCGGGGGGGTACAATGAGCAGTTCTTC.

In its sample, this clonotype was seen a few times. The V and J genes are TRBV20-1 and TRBJ1-1, with D uncertain. This CDR3 region has 14 residues. Trimming cost V 7 bases and J 2 bases, with 17 bases left between them. In germline, CDR1 is DFQATT, CDR2 SNEGSKA (reference sequence). This CDR3 is CSVRVPGTNTEAFF. The CDR3 bases are TGCAGTGTCAGAGTTCCCGGAACTAACACTGAAGCTTTCTTT.

This clonotype has a count of ten or more. The V call is TRBV4-3, the J call TRBJ2-1; 9 nucleotides align to TRBD1. Unmatched junction bases numbered 5, after V lost 2 bases and J lost 6 bases. The CDR3 is 15 residues long. Germline V gene lookup returns CDR1 LGHNA and CDR2 YSLEER. The CDR3 bases are TGCGCCAGCAGCCAATCCGGGACAGGGAGCAATGAGCAGTTCTTC. This sequence encodes CASSQSGTGSNEQFF.

The V call is TRBV19, the J call TRBJ1-1; D uncertain. The germline V gene has CDR1 LNHDA and CDR2 SQIVND (reference sequence). Trimming removed 0 bases at V and 2 bases at J, with 16 bases between. This CDR3 region has 17 residues. The CDR3 DNA is TGTGCCAGTAGTATAGACCTTACAAGAAGTATCAACACTGAAGCTTTCTTT. Translated, it gives CASSIDLTRSINTEAFF.